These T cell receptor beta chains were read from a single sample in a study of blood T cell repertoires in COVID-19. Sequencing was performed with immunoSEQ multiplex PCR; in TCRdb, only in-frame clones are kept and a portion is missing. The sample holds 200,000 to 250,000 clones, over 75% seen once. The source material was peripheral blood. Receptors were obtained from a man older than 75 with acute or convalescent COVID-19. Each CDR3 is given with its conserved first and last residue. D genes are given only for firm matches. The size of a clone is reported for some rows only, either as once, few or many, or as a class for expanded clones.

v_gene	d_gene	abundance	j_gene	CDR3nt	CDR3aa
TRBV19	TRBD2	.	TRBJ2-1	TGTGCCAGTAGTATAGATCATAGGGCTAGCGGGAGATCCAATGAGCAGTTCTTC	CASSIDHRASGRSNEQFF
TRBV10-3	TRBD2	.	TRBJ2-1	TGTGCCATCAGTGATGGACTAGCGGGAGCCGGTGAGCAGTTCTTC	CAISDGLAGAGEQFF
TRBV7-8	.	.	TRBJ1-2	TGTGCCAGCAGCTTAGAGTACCTTACGGGAGGCTACACCTTC	CASSLEYLTGGYTF
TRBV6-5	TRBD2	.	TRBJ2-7	TGTGCCAGCAGTCCGACTAGCGGTCCCTACGAGCAGTACTTC	CASSPTSGPYEQYF
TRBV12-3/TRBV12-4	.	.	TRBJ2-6	TGTGCCAGCAGTTTGAGGGGGGCCAACGTCCTGACTTTC	CASSLRGANVLTF
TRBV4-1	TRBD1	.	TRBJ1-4	TGCGCCAGCAGCCAATCGTCGAGGGACAGGGGGACTGAAAAACTGTTTTTT	CASSQSSRDRGTEKLFF
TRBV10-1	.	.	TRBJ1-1	TGCGCCAGCAGCCATCAAGGGGACACTGAAGCTTTCTTT	CASSHQGDTEAFF
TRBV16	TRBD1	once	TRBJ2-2	TGTGCCAGCAGCCGAAGGGACAGGGTGGCCGGGGAGCTGTTTTTT	CASSRRDRVAGELFF
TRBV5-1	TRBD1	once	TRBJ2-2	TGCGCCAGCAGCTTGGCAGTCCCGGGACAGGGGGCGATCGGGGAGCTGTTTTTT	CASSLAVPGQGAIGELFF
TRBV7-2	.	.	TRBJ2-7	TGTGCCAGCAGCTTAGTCCAGGGGCGCCTATCCTACGAGCAGTACTTC	CASSLVQGRLSYEQYF
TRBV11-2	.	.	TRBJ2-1	TGTGCCAGCAGCTCCCTGAATGAGCAGTTCTTC	CASSSLNEQFF
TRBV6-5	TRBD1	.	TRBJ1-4	TGTGCCAGCAGCCAAGGACAGGGTACTGAAAAACTGTTTTTT	CASSQGQGTEKLFF
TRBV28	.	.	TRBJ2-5	TGTGCCAGCAGTCCGCGGAGGGCAGCTAACCAAGAGACCCAGTACTTC	CASSPRRAANQETQYF
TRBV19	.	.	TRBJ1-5	TGTGCCAGTAGTATGAGACATCTTAGCAATCAGCCCCAGCATTTT	CASSMRHLSNQPQHF
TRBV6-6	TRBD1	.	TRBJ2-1	TGTGCCAGCAGTCGAGCCGGGACAGGGATCTACAATGAGCAGTTCTTC	CASSRAGTGIYNEQFF
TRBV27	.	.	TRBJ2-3	TGTGCCAGCAGTTCAATCGCAGGGGGCGCGGGGGCAGATACGCAGTATTTT	CASSSIAGGAGADTQYF
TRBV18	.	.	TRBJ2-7	TGTGCCAGCTCACCGGGCTCGTATTTCTACGAGCAGTACTTC	CASSPGSYFYEQYF
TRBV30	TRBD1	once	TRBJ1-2	TGTGCCTGGTCTTTCACCGGGACAGGAGACTATGGCTACACCTTC	CAWSFTGTGDYGYTF
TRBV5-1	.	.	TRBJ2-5	TGCGCCAGCCGAACAGGGGGAGGGCAAGAGACCCAGTACTTC	CASRTGGGQETQYF
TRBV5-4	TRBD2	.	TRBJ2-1	TGTGCCAGCAGCTTGTCTTACCTAGCGGGAGTCAACTACAATGAGCAGTTCTTC	CASSLSYLAGVNYNEQFF
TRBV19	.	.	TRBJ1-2	TGTGCCAGTAGTATCCAGAATAACTATGGCTACACCTTC	CASSIQNNYGYTF
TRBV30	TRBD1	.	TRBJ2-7	TGTGCCTGGAGGTTGTGGGACAGGGTCGGCGAGCAGTACTTC	CAWRLWDRVGEQYF
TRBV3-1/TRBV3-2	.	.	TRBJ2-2	TGTGCCAGCAGCTATACTAGATTCTTCGGGGAGCTGTTTTTT	CASSYTRFFGELFF
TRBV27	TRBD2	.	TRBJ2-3	TGTGCCAGCGGGGGAGCGGGGTTCACAGATACGCAGTATTTT	CASGGAGFTDTQYF
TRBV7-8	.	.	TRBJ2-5	TGTGCCAGCAGCACCTCGACAGGGACTGAGACCCAGTACTTC	CASSTSTGTETQYF
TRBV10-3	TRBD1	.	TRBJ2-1	TGTGCCATCAGTGATCAGACAGGGAACTCCTACAATGAGCAGTTCTTC	CAISDQTGNSYNEQFF
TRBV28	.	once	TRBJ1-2	TGTGCCAGCAGTTTAGTCGGGGTCTATGGCTACACCTTC	CASSLVGVYGYTF
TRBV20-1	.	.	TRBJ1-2	TGCAGTGCTAGTAGTAATGGAGAGCCCCGTGGTGGCTACACCTTC	CSASSNGEPRGGYTF
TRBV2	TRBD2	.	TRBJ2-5	TGTGCCAGCACCGGGACTAGCGGGAGTGAGAAGACCCAGTACTTC	CASTGTSGSEKTQYF
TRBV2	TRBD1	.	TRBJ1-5	TGTGCCAGCAGTCGACAGGGGGTTAGCAATCAGCCCCAGCATTTT	CASSRQGVSNQPQHF
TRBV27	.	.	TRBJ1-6	TGTGCCAGCAGTTTGAGGCACCTCGGTAATTCACCCCTCCACTTT	CASSLRHLGNSPLHF
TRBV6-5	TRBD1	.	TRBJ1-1	TGTGCCAGCAGGCCAGAGACAGGGGTAACTGAAGCTTTCTTT	CASRPETGVTEAFF
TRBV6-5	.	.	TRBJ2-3	TGTGCCAGCAGTTACCTACAGGGGAGGACAGATACGCAGTATTTT	CASSYLQGRTDTQYF
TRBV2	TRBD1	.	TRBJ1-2	TGTGCCAGCAGTCCGATGGACAGGGTGGGTGGCTACACCTTC	CASSPMDRVGGYTF
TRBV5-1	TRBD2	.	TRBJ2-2	TGCGCCAGCAGCTGGGGGACTAGCGGGAACACCGGGGAGCTGTTTTTT	CASSWGTSGNTGELFF
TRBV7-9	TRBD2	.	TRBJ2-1	TGTGCCAGCAGCTTAGTATCGGGGGGGCAGTTCTTC	CASSLVSGGQFF
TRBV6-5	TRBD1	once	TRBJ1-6	TGTGCCAGCAACCCCGGGACAGGGAACAATTCACCCCTCCACTTT	CASNPGTGNNSPLHF
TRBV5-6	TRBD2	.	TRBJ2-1	TGTGCCAGCAGCTCGATTATAGCGGGAGGCTCCTACAATGAGCAGTTCTTC	CASSSIIAGGSYNEQFF
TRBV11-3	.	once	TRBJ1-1	TGTGCCAGCAGCTTAGGTGGAGGGAACACTGAAGCTTTCTTT	CASSLGGGNTEAFF
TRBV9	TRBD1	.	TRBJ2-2	TGTGCCAGCAGCGCAGAGACAGGGAAGACCGGGGAGCTGTTTTTT	CASSAETGKTGELFF
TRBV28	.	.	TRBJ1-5	TGTGCCAGCAGGTCACAGGGATACAATCAGCCCCAGCATTTT	CASRSQGYNQPQHF
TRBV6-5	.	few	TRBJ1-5	TGTGCCAGCAGTTACCCGATAGCGGAGGGTCAGCCCCAGCATTTT	CASSYPIAEGQPQHF
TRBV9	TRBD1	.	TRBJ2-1	TGTGCCAGCAGCCCACAGGGGGAACCTTACAATGAGCAGTTCTTC	CASSPQGEPYNEQFF
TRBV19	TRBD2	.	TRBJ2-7	TGTGCCAGTGGATTTAGCGGGAGAAACCCCTACGAGCAGTACTTC	CASGFSGRNPYEQYF
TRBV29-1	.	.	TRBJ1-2	TGCAGCGTTGAATCTGTTCCCACTTATGGCTACACCTTC	CSVESVPTYGYTF
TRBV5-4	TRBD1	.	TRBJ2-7	TGTGCCAGCAGCGGTCGGGACAGGGCGGGGGAGCAGTACTTC	CASSGRDRAGEQYF
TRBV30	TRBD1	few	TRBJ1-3	TGTGCCTGGACCCGGGACAGGGTGAACACCATATATTTT	CAWTRDRVNTIYF
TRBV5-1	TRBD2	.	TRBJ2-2	TGCGCCAGCAGCTTGGGGTGGACTAGCGGGGCCGGGGAGCTGTTTTTT	CASSLGWTSGAGELFF
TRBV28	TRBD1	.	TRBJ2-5	TGTGCCAGCAGTTTACCTCCAGGGACAGGGCGGGGAGAGACCCAGTACTTC	CASSLPPGTGRGETQYF
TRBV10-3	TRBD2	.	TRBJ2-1	TGTGCCATCAGGGGGAGCGGGACGGGTGATGAGCAGTTCTTC	CAIRGSGTGDEQFF
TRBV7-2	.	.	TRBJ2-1	TGTGCCAGCAGCTTTCTAGTCAGCTCCTACAATGAGCAGTTCTTC	CASSFLVSSYNEQFF
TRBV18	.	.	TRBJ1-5	TGTGCCAGCTCACCTGGCAGCAATCAGCCCCAGCATTTT	CASSPGSNQPQHF
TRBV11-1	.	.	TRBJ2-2	TGTGCCAGCAGCTTGGCACTACTGGGCACCGGGGAGCTGTTTTTT	CASSLALLGTGELFF
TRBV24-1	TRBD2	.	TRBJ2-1	TGTGCCACCAGTGATATTGGACTAGCGGGCTTCAATGAGCAGTTCTTC	CATSDIGLAGFNEQFF
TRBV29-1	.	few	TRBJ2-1	TGCAGCGTTGAAGGGCTACAGGAGTCCTACAATGAGCAGTTCTTC	CSVEGLQESYNEQFF